The next 20 T cell receptor beta chains were all read from a single sample in a study of shared clonotypes between healthy human individuals. Libraries were prepared by immunoSEQ multiplex PCR; TCRdb keeps only in-frame clonotypes and omits some of them. Of 600,000 to 700,000 clones in the sample, 73% were seen once. Sequences were obtained from memory CD4+ T cells sorted from blood. Noted subset: CD45RA-negative fraction. Receptors were obtained from a woman in her twenties or thirties in good health.

This clone was seen more than once but under ten times. This chain links TRBV5-1 with TRBJ2-5; D may be TRBD2 (5 bases). Trimming cost V 3 bases and J 2 bases, with 14 bases left between them. Germline V gene sequence: CDR1 SGHRS, CDR2 YFSETQ. The CDR3 sequence is 15 residues long. The DNA for the CDR3 is TGCGCCAGCAGCTCTAGCTTGGGGAATCAAGAGACCCAGTACTTC. Amino acids: CASSSSLGNQETQYF.

This clone is a singleton in its sample. The V and J genes are TRBV19 and TRBJ2-7; the D gene could be TRBD1 or TRBD2 (5 bases each). Per germline, CDR1 LNHDA and CDR2 SQIVND (reference sequence). Trimming removed 6 bases at V and 1 base at J, with 16 bases between. CDR3 size: 15 residues. In DNA form, the CDR3 reads TGTGCCAGTAGCCTCCGGGACCTGGGGTCCTACGAGCAGTACTTC. Protein sequence: CASSLRDLGSYEQYF.

The V gene is TRBV4-2, the J gene TRBJ2-2; 9 nucleotides align to TRBD2. Trimming took 2 bases from V and 3 from J; bases not matched to a gene: 7. CDR1 and CDR2 (germline): LGHNA, YNFKEQ. The CDR3 is 17 amino acids. For the CDR3, the DNA is TGTGCCAGCAGCCAACGCGGGAGGGCCAAGGACACCGGGGAGCTGTTTTTT. It encodes CASSQRGRAKDTGELFF.

The gene calls are TRBV18 and TRBJ1-5; the D gene is possibly TRBD1 (6 bases). From germline, CDR1 is KGHSH and CDR2 LQKENI. CDR3 length: 17 residues. Trimming stripped 2 bases from V and 1 base from J, with 15 bases between. The CDR3 DNA reads TGTGCCAGCTCACCAGACAGGTTGAGAGGCAGCAATCAGCCCCAGCATTTT. Translation: CASSPDRLRGSNQPQHF.

The chain is built from TRBV18 and TRBJ2-7; D possibly uses TRBD1 or TRBD2 (6 bases each). Per the germline V gene, CDR1 is KGHSH and CDR2 is LQKENI. The CDR3 contains 16 residues. V dropped 4 bases and J dropped 5 bases, with 21 bases sitting between them. CDR3 protein: CASSRDPRGQFHEQYF. The CDR3, as DNA: TGTGCCAGCTCACGGGACCCCCGGGGGCAATTCCACGAGCAGTACTTC.

The chain carries TRBV5-1 and TRBJ1-3; a possible D gene is TRBD1 (6 bases). V lost 3 bases to trimming and J lost 0 bases, with 13 bases between them. CDR3 length equals 16 residues. Germline CDR1 reads SGHRS; CDR2 reads YFSETQ. The chain's CDR3 is CASSSTGIGSGNTIYF. CDR3 coding DNA: TGCGCCAGCAGCTCCACAGGGATCGGCTCTGGAAACACCATATATTTT.

To note about this clone: In the same sample, other DNA sequences code for this CDR3. CDR3 bases: TGTGCCAGCAGTTTAGGTGCAGGGGGCTCCTACGAGCAGTACTTC. As protein: CASSLGAGGSYEQYF. The chain recombines TRBV28 with TRBJ2-7; 7 positions match TRBD1. The germline CDR1 and CDR2 sequences are MDHEN and SYDVKM. The CDR3 covers 15 residues. With 2 bases clipped from V and 0 bases from J, the junction kept 4 bases outside the gene matches.

The chain employs TRBV19 and TRBJ1-4, with TRBD1 as a possible D gene (5 bases). The CDR3 runs to 14 residues. Trimming shortened V by 6 bases and J by 5 bases, and 13 bases separated the two germline ends. CDR1 is LNHDA and CDR2 is SQIVND in the germline V gene (reference sequence). In DNA, the CDR3 is TGTGCCAGTAGACCGGGACTGAAGAATGAAAAACTGTTTTTT. It encodes CASRPGLKNEKLFF.

The V call is TRBV6-1, the J call TRBJ2-1; D might be TRBD1 or TRBD2, each matching 5 bases. The germline V gene has CDR1 MNHNS and CDR2 SASEGT. V lost 7 bases, J lost 3 bases, and 16 bases lay in between. The length of the CDR3 is 15 residues. The CDR3 reads CASTPGTNLYNEQFF. In DNA, the CDR3 is TGTGCCAGCACTCCAGGGACCAATCTCTACAATGAGCAGTTCTTC.

The CDR3 loop reads CASSLPHGRSGEQFF. DNA for the CDR3: TGCGCCAGCAGCTTGCCACACGGGAGATCAGGGGAGCAGTTCTTC. The rearrangement links TRBV5-1 to TRBJ2-1, with D possibly being TRBD2 (6 bases). Germline CDR1 reads SGHRS; CDR2 reads YFSETQ. V was clipped by 1 base and J by 10 bases, with 18 bases between them. CDR3 size: 15 residues.

This clone appeared a few times. The J gene is TRBJ2-7, the V gene TRBV7-2, with D perhaps matching TRBD1 (5 bases). CDR1 is SGHTA and CDR2 is FQGNSA in the germline V gene. The CDR3 sequence is 15 residues long. V was cut by 5 bases and J by 6 bases, with 20 bases left in between. CDR3 sequence reads: CASSDNTGPLSEQYF. CDR3 coding DNA: TGTGCCAGCAGCGATAACACAGGTCCCCTGAGCGAGCAGTACTTC.

The table lists this clone with a few counts. This may be a read error: a much more frequent sequence differs by one nucleotide. Other DNA sequences within the sample encode an identical CDR3. The genes are TRBV18 and TRBJ2-5, with D hard to call. Germline CDR1 reads KGHSH; CDR2 reads LQKENI. There are 12 residues in the CDR3. Trimming took 3 bases from V and 0 from J, leaving 2 bases between them. This CDR3 reads CASSPYQETQYF. CDR3 in DNA: TGTGCCAGCTCACCCTACCAAGAGACCCAGTACTTC. Drawing the rest from reference TRBV18 and TRBJ2-5, the complete variable domain is NAGVMQNPRHLVRRRGQEARLRCSPMKGHSHVYWYRQLPEEGLKFMVYLQKENIIDESGMPKERFSAEFPKEGPSILRIQQVVRGDSAAYFCASSPYQETQYFGPGTRLLVL.

CDR3 in DNA: TGTGCCAGCAGTGGAGGGACAGGATATGGAAACACCATATATTTT. It yields the protein CASSGGTGYGNTIYF. The rearrangement joins TRBV6-1 to TRBJ1-3; 8 bases match TRBD1. Trimming removed 4 bases from V and 3 bases from J; junction bases left unmatched: 5. The CDR3 covers 15 residues. Germline V gene lookup returns CDR1 MNHNS and CDR2 SASEGT.

The chain combines TRBV5-4 with TRBJ1-2; 7 positions match TRBD1. The CDR3 is 15 residues long. Germline V gene lookup returns CDR1 SGHNT and CDR2 YYREEE (reference sequence). The V gene end was trimmed by 1 base and the J gene end by 7 bases; junction bases not matched to a gene: 10. The CDR3 protein is CASSLPGQVLGGYTF. DNA of the CDR3: TGTGCCAGCAGCTTGCCTGGACAGGTTTTAGGTGGCTACACCTTC.

This chain connects TRBV5-1 to TRBJ2-6; D is ambiguous. CDR1 is SGHRS, CDR2 YFSETQ, per germline. Trimming stripped 0 bases from V and 0 bases from J, with 10 bases between. The CDR3 is 17 residues long. DNA for the CDR3: TGCGCCAGCAGCTTGGCCGTTGGGAACTCTGGGGCCAACGTCCTGACTTTC. Protein: CASSLAVGNSGANVLTF.

The table lists this clone with a few counts. Other DNA sequences in the sample encode the same CDR3. The chain has TRBV7-2 and TRBJ2-7, with D uncertain. The germline gives CDR1 SGHTA, CDR2 FQGNSA. V lost 0 bases and J 7 bases, leaving 7 bases between the germline ends. The CDR3 spans 12 residues. The DNA of the CDR3 is TGTGCCAGCAGCTTAGCACTCCAGGAGCAGTACTTC. This translates into CASSLALQEQYF.

This clone was picked up one time. The gene calls are TRBV28 and TRBJ1-5; weak D call: TRBD1 (5 bases). V dropped 8 bases and J dropped 3 bases, with 14 bases sitting between them. Germline assignment: CDR1 MDHEN and CDR2 SYDVKM. The CDR3 has 14 amino acids. Here the CDR3 reads CASRLGVVNQPQHF. CDR3 DNA: TGTGCCAGCCGGTTAGGGGTTGTCAATCAGCCCCAGCATTTT.

The genes are TRBV7-2 and TRBJ2-5, with 12 bases aligning to TRBD2. CDR3 length equals 16 residues. The V and J ends lost 0 bases and 5 bases, in that order; junction bases with no gene match: 4. Per the germline V gene, CDR1 is SGHTA and CDR2 is FQGNSA. In DNA, the CDR3 is TGTGCCAGCAGCTTAGCCCGACTAGCGGGAGTGGAGACCCAGTACTTC. Encoded protein: CASSLARLAGVETQYF.

The chain has TRBV29-1 and TRBJ2-5; D not certain. The CDR3 runs to 13 residues. Germline assignment: CDR1 SQVTM and CDR2 ANQGSEA. The V and J ends lost 5 bases and 4 bases respectively, with 14 bases between them. DNA for the CDR3: TGCAGCGTTTCCAGTAGTTCGGGAGAGACCCAGTACTTC. It is translated as CSVSSSSGETQYF.

The chain recombines TRBV6-5 with TRBJ2-1, with 7 bases lining up with TRBD2. The germline V gene has CDR1 MNHEY and CDR2 SVGAGI. The CDR3 has 16 amino acids. V gave up 4 bases and J gave up 0 bases; unmatched junction bases: 6. DNA of the CDR3: TGTGCCAGCAGTTCGCCTGGCGGGAGCTCCTACAATGAGCAGTTCTTC. Amino acids: CASSSPGGSSYNEQFF.